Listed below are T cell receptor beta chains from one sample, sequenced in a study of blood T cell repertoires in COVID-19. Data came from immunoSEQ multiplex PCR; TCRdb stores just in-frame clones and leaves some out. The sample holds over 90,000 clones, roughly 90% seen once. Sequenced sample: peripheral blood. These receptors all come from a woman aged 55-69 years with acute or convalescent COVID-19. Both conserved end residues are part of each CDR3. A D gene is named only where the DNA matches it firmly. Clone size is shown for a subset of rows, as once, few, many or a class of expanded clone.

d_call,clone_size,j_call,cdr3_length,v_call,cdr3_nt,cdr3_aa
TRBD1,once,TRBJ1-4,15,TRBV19,TGTGCCAGTAGAGGGACAGGGGGCGTGAGTGAAAAACTGTTTTTT,CASRGTGGVSEKLFF
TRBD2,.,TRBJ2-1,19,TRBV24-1,TGTGCCACCAGTGATTTACCTTCAGTAGCGGGAGGGCCCTACAATGAGCAGTTCTTC,CATSDLPSVAGGPYNEQFF
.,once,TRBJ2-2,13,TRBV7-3,TGTGCCAGCAGCTCTCAGGGTTTGGGGGAGCTGTTTTTT,CASSSQGLGELFF
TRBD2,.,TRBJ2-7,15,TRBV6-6,TGTGCCAGCAGTTACTCAGCGGGAGCAGGGTACGAGCAGTACTTC,CASSYSAGAGYEQYF
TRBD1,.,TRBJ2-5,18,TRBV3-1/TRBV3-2,TGTGCCAGCAGCCAAGTTCGAGGTAGGGGACAGGGGACAGAGACCCAGTACTTC,CASSQVRGRGQGTETQYF
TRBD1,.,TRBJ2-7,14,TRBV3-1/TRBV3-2,TGTGCCAGCAGCCATACGGGACAGGGGTTCGAGCAGTACTTC,CASSHTGQGFEQYF
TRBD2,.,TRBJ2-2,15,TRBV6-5,TGTGCCAGCAGCCCCACTAGCGGGAGGAGCGGGGAGCTGTTTTTT,CASSPTSGRSGELFF
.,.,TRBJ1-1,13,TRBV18,TGTGCCAGCTCACTTGCGCGGAACACTGAAGCTTTCTTT,CASSLARNTEAFF
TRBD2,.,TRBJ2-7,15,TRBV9,TGTGCCAGCAGCGTAGCTGGGGGAGGGACCTACGAGCAGTACTTC,CASSVAGGGTYEQYF
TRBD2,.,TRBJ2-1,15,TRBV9,TGTGCCAGCAGCGTAGTAGCGGGAGCGGCCAATGAGCAGTTCTTC,CASSVVAGAANEQFF
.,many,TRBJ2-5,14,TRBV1,TGCACCAGCAGCGCCGGGACTCCTAAAGAGACCCAGTACTTC,CTSSAGTPKETQYF
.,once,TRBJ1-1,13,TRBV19,TGTGCCAGTAGTGTCGGCAGCGGCACTGAAGCTTTCTTT,CASSVGSGTEAFF
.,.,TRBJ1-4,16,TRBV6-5,TGTGCCAGCAGTTCCGGGACAAACATCCTAAATGAAAAACTGTTTTTT,CASSSGTNILNEKLFF
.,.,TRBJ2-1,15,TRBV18,TGTGCCAGCTCACTATCGGGACTGGAGACCAATGAGCAGTTCTTC,CASSLSGLETNEQFF
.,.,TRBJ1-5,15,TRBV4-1,TGCGCCAGCAGCCCCGAGAGGTATAGCAATCAGCCCCAGCATTTT,CASSPERYSNQPQHF
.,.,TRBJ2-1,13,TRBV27,TGTGCCAGCAGCCCGAACAATAACAATGAGCAGTTCTTC,CASSPNNNNEQFF
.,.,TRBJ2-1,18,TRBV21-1,TGTGCCAGCAGCAAATTGGGCGGTGGAGGGAGAACGTACAATGAGCAGTTCTTC,CASSKLGGGGRTYNEQFF
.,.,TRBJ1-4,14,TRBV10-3,TGTGCCATCAGTGGGGGAGGAACTAATGAAAAACTGTTTTTT,CAISGGGTNEKLFF
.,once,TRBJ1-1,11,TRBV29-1,TGCAGCGTTGGGGGGACACCTGAAGCTTTCTTT,CSVGGTPEAFF
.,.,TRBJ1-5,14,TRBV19,TGTGCCAGTAGTGGGGTCGGGGGCAATCAGCCCCAGCATTTT,CASSGVGGNQPQHF
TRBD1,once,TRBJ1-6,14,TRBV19,TGTGCCAGTAGTGCCCGGACAGGGGAATCACCCCTCCACTTT,CASSARTGESPLHF
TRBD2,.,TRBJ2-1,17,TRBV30,TGTGCCTGGAGGTCCACTAGCGGGACTCTCTCCTACAATGAGCAGTTCTTC,CAWRSTSGTLSYNEQFF
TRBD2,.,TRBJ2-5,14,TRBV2,TGTGCCAGCAATCGACTAGCGGGAGATGAGACCCAGTACTTC,CASNRLAGDETQYF
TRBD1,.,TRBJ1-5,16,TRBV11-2,TGTGCCAGCAGCTTAAGCCAACAGGGGTACGGTCAGCCCCAGCATTTT,CASSLSQQGYGQPQHF
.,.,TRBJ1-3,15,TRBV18,TGTGCCAGCTCACTAGGACAGCTCTCTGGAAACACCATATATTTT,CASSLGQLSGNTIYF
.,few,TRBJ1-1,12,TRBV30,TGTGCCTGGAGTTTCACGACTCCAGAAGCTTTCTTT,CAWSFTTPEAFF
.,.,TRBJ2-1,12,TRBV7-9,TGTGCCAGCAGCTTACAGGGCAATGAGCAGTTCTTC,CASSLQGNEQFF
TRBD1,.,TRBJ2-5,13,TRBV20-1,TGCAGTGCTAGTGGACAGGGGGCAGAGACCCAGTACTTC,CSASGQGAETQYF
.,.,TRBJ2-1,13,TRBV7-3,TGTGCCAGCAGCTTCGGAGGGGACGGTGAGCAGTTCTTC,CASSFGGDGEQFF
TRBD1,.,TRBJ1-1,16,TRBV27,TGTGCCAGCAGTCCCATTTGGGGACAGGGTGACACTGAAGCTTTCTTT,CASSPIWGQGDTEAFF
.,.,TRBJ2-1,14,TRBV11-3,TGTGCCAGCAGCTTGTTCTCCGGGAGTCATGAGCAGTTCTTC,CASSLFSGSHEQFF
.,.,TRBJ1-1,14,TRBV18,TGTGCCAGCACCTTAGGAACAGTAAACACTGAAGCTTTCTTT,CASTLGTVNTEAFF
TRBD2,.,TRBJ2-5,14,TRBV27,TGTGCCAGCAGACTAGCGGGAGTCGGGGAGACCCAGTACTTC,CASRLAGVGETQYF
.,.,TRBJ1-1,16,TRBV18,TGTGCCAGCTCACCACCGGAATGGGGACAGAACACTGAAGCTTTCTTT,CASSPPEWGQNTEAFF
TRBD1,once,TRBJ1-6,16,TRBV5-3,TGTGCCAGAAGCTCGGACAGGCCTTCCTATAATTCACCCCTCCACTTT,CARSSDRPSYNSPLHF
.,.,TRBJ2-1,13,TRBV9,TGTGCCAGCAGCCCTAGTCAAGGCAATGAGCAGTTCTTC,CASSPSQGNEQFF
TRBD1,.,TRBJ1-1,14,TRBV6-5,TGTGCCAGCAGGGGGACAGGGATGAACACTGAAGCTTTCTTT,CASRGTGMNTEAFF
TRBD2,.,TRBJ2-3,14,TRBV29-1,TGCAGCGTACCCACTAGCGGGACGACAGTTGGGCAGTATTTT,CSVPTSGTTVGQYF
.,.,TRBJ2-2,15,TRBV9,TGTGCCAGCAGCGTTAGAGGGGGGAACACCGGGGAGCTGTTTTTT,CASSVRGGNTGELFF
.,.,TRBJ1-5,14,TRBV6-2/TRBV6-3,TGTGCCAGCAGCTCAGGGTATAGCAATCAGCCCCAGCATTTT,CASSSGYSNQPQHF
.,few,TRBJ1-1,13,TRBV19,TGTGCCAGTAGTAATTGGGGACTCACGAAAGCTTTCTTT,CASSNWGLTKAFF
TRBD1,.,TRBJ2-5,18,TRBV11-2,TGTGCCAGCAGCCCTAGAGAACCGGGACAGGGAATAACTGGGACCCAGTACTTC,CASSPREPGQGITGTQYF
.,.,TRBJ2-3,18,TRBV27,TGTGCCAGCAGTTTGAGGGGACTGGGGCAGGGTAACACAGATACGCAGTATTTT,CASSLRGLGQGNTDTQYF
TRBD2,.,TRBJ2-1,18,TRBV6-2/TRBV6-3,TGTGCCAGCAGTTACCGCAGGCGGGGACTAGCGGAATACAATGAGCAGTTCTTC,CASSYRRRGLAEYNEQFF
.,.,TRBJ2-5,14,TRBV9,TGTGCCAGCAGCGGATCTTTAACTGCAGAGACCCAGTACTTC,CASSGSLTAETQYF
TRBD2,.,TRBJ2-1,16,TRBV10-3,TGTGCCATCAGTGAGTCGCAGGGACTAGCCTACAATGAGCAGTTCTTC,CAISESQGLAYNEQFF
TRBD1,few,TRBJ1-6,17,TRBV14,TGTGCCAGCAGCCAAGTAGGACAGGGCTCCTATAATTCACCCCTCCACTTT,CASSQVGQGSYNSPLHF
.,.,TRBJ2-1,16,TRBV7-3,TGTGCCAGCAGCCCCCAAGCGGGCCTCTCCTACAATGAGCAGTTCTTC,CASSPQAGLSYNEQFF
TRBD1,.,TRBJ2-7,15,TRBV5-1,TGCGCCAGCAGCTTAACGACAGGGGGGGAATACGAGCAGTACTTC,CASSLTTGGEYEQYF
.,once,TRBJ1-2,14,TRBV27,TGTGCCAGCAGGGGATGGGCGACAGGCTATGGCTACACCTTC,CASRGWATGYGYTF
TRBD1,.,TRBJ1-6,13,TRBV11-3,TGTGCCAGCAGCCCCGCAGGGGGATCACCCCTCCACTTT,CASSPAGGSPLHF
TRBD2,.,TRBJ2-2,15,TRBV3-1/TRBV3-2,TGTGCCAGCAGCCTAAGCGGGAGAGTCACCGGGGAGCTGTTTTTT,CASSLSGRVTGELFF
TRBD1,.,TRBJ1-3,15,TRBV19,TGTGCCAGCCGGGGGACAGGGGGCTCTGGAAACACCATATATTTT,CASRGTGGSGNTIYF
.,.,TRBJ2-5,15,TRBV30,TGTGCCTGGAGCTCACCGGGCCCGGGAAAAGAGACCCAGTACTTC,CAWSSPGPGKETQYF
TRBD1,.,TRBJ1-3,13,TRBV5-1,TGCGCCAGCAGCTTGGTACAGGGGGACACCATATATTTT,CASSLVQGDTIYF
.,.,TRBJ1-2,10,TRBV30,TGTGCCTGCCAGGACTATGGCTACACCTTC,CACQDYGYTF
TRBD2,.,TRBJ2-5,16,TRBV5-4,TGTGCCAGCACCGTAGGGACTACCTCGAACCAAGAGACCCAGTACTTC,CASTVGTTSNQETQYF
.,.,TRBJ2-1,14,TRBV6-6,TGTGCCAGCAGTTACTCTGGGAGTTACAATGAGCAGTTCTTC,CASSYSGSYNEQFF
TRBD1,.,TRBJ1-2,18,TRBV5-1,TGCGCCAGCAGCTTGGATGGACAGGGGGCTCGGACTAACTATGGCTACACCTTC,CASSLDGQGARTNYGYTF
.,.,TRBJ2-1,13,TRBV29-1,TGCAGCATGCGGGACAGTGGTAACAATGAGCAGTTCTTC,CSMRDSGNNEQFF